These 6 T cell receptor beta chains came from one sample sequenced in a study of vaccination and CD4 T cells after COVID-19. CD4+ T cells that had been cultured provided DNA sequenced with the Oncomine TCR Beta short-read assay. TCRdb called the PCR reads again in MiXCR, with one record for every CDR3 protein. The table includes about 5,700 distinct CDR3 sequences, 35% to 45% detected once. Treatment reported: approximately 10-day PBMC culture with coronavirus spike peptide pools or control peptides (ViraFEST assay). The unexposed donor's CD4+ T cells were collected before the COVID-19 pandemic (2011-2018). No antigen has been identified for these receptors. Sequencing was performed on CD4+ T cells from blood, cultured in vitro. The receptors stem from a human donor in good health.

For the CDR3, the DNA is TGTGCCAGCAGTCTACAGGGGAACACTGAAGCTTTCTTT. Its protein product is CASSLQGNTEAFF. The chain uses TRBV2 and TRBJ1-1; D may be TRBD1 (6 bases). The CDR3 runs to 13 residues. Per germline, CDR1 SNHLY and CDR2 FYNNEI. Trimming took 5 bases from V and 1 from J, leaving 8 bases between them.

This rearrangement joins TRBV2 to TRBJ1-5; maybe TRBD1 (5 bases). The CDR3 contains 12 residues. Germline loops: CDR1 SNHLY, CDR2 FYNNEI. Between the trimmed V and J ends, which lost 7 bases and 9 bases, there was a span of 13 bases. The DNA of the CDR3 is TGTGCCAGCAATCCGGGACGGGGGCCCCAGCATTTT. It is translated as CASNPGRGPQHF. The whole variable domain, remainder taken from reference TRBV2 and TRBJ1-5, is EPEVTQTPSHQVTQMGQEVILRCVPISNHLYFYWYRQILGQKVEFLVSFYNNEISEKSEIFDDQFSVERPDGSNFTLKIRSTKLEDSAMYFCASNPGRGPQHFGDGTRLSIL.

This clonotype was detected only a few times. CDR3 DNA: TGCAGTGCCAGCAGGGGTAACTATGGCTACACCTTC. Encoded protein: CSASRGNYGYTF. The chain joins TRBV20-1 to TRBJ1-2; maybe TRBD1 (6 bases). The CDR3 is 12 amino acids. V was shortened by 6 bases and J by 1 base, with 9 bases between the two germline ends. Germline V lookup: CDR1 DFQATT, CDR2 SNEGSKA (reference sequence).

This clonotype was seen just once. The V gene is TRBV3-1, the J gene TRBJ2-7; D might be TRBD1 (6 bases). Germline V gene data show CDR1 as LGHDT and CDR2 as YNNKEL (reference sequence). CDR3 length: 13 amino acids. Trimming removed 4 bases at V and 2 bases at J, with 9 bases between. The CDR3 protein is CASSLHRAYEQYF. In DNA, the CDR3 is TGTGCCAGCAGCCTTCACAGGGCCTACGAGCAGTACTTC.

This clonotype was observed a few times. The chain links TRBV2 to TRBJ2-5; 7 bases line up with TRBD1. Trimming took 6 bases from V and 5 from J; bases not matched to a gene: 9. CDR1 SNHLY and CDR2 FYNNEI come from the germline V gene. There are 14 residues in the CDR3. The chain's CDR3 is CASSEGASSETQYF. The DNA of the CDR3 is TGTGCCAGCAGCGAGGGGGCTAGCTCCGAGACCCAGTACTTC.

The J gene is TRBJ1-5, the V gene TRBV9, with 7 nucleotides matching TRBD1. In germline, CDR1 is SGDLS, CDR2 YYNGEE. The CDR3 sequence is 13 residues long. With 7 bases clipped from V and 3 bases from J, the junction kept 4 bases outside the gene matches. This CDR3 reads CASGGTDNQPQHF. CDR3 DNA sequence: TGTGCCAGCGGCGGGACAGACAATCAGCCCCAGCATTTT.